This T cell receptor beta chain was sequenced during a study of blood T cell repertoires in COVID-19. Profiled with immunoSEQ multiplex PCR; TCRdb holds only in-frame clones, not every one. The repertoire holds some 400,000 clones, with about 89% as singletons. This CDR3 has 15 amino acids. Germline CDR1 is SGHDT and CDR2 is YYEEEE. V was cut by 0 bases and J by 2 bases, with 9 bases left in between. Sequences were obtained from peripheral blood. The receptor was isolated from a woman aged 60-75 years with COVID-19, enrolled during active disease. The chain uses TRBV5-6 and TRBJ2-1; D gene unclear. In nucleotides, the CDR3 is TGTGCCAGCAGCTTGGATCAAGCGACCTACAATGAGCAGTTCTTC. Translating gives CASSLDQATYNEQFF.